This TCR beta chain was captured in a study of OX40 agonist ivuxolimab in advanced cancers. Regarding the study in general: Ivuxolimab was an agonistic, fully human IgG2 monoclonal antibody directed against OX40 (CD134), a costimulatory receptor. Of the approximately 53 patients in dose escalation, about 19 had hepatocellular carcinoma, some 15 had melanoma, 9 had renal cell carcinoma and 9 had head and neck cancer. Partial responses occurred in three dose-escalation patients, of whom one had hepatocellular carcinoma and two had cutaneous melanoma. Peripheral TCRbeta sequencing aimed to test whether ivuxolimab altered TCR sequence diversity and caused clonal T-cell expansion. A male proportion of roughly 85% and a mean age of roughly 58 years, ranging from roughly 23 to 80, were recorded for the dose-escalation cohort. Intravenous ivuxolimab was administered to patients every 2 weeks at six dose levels: 0.01, 0.1, 0.3, 1.5, 3 and 10 mg/kg. The monotherapy dose-escalation portion (N of about 50 patients) of the phase I ivuxolimab trial is reported in the paper. Patients were allowed to have had prior anti-PD-1, anti-PD-L1 or anti-CTLA-4 therapy, and 30% to 40% of the dose-escalation patients had been treated with checkpoint inhibitors.

Patients with a history of autoimmune disease or receiving systemic immunosuppression were excluded from the trial. Peripheral blood for TCR sequencing was drawn from every dose cohort at baseline, at cycle 4 day 1 and at cycle 7 day 1. Samples came from an open-label, multicenter, first-in-human phase I dose-escalation trial of ivuxolimab. Adults with locally advanced or metastatic melanoma, renal cell carcinoma, hepatocellular carcinoma or head and neck squamous cell carcinoma were enrolled in the trial. Before TCR sequencing, CD4+ T cells and CD8+ T cells from peripheral blood were sorted into separate populations. To sequence the TCRbeta CDR3 region, genomic DNA was isolated from the sorted cells. The immunoSEQ Assay was used for sequencing of TCRbeta CDR3 regions. TCRdb took this table from immuneACCESS and kept in-frame rearrangements with V and J called. Such tables lack part of the clones; where checked against another copy, unresolved V genes explain under half of the gap, and the rest is unexplained. The sample yields approximately 68,000 clones; about 90% were counted once. The ten largest clones add up to under 4.5% of the sample.

Summary of the overall study and its limitations: In partial responders in the 0.1-3.0 mg/kg groups, normalized peripheral clonal expansion was found to be among the lowest, especially among CD8+ T cells. Low levels of normalized T-cell clonal expansion were also seen in some patients who did not respond. Clonal expansion of both CD4+ and CD8+ blood T cells was observed from baseline to week 6 at doses 0.1 to 3.0 mg/kg. After ivuxolimab, more expanded clones were found on average in CD8+ T cells than in CD4+ T cells. The antigen specificity of the clonally expanded peripheral T cells was not determined.

This clone was counted a single time. Its antigen is still unknown. Nothing much larger sits one base from this clone, and base qualities are not available. V gives up 4 bases and J gives up 4 bases, and the segment between their germline ends measures 18 bases. The CDR3 holds 16 amino acids from the cysteine to the phenylalanine. Solely the CDR3 DNA is kept, with 48 bases framed from the first base. Looking up the germline V gene yields CDR1 SGHAT and CDR2 FQNNGV. The TCR originated in an adult with an advanced solid tumor such as melanoma, head and neck, liver or kidney cancer. Sequencing was performed on CD4+ or CD8+ T cells sorted from blood, taken in a trial of the OX40 agonist ivuxolimab. This receptor chain uses TRBV11-2 and TRBJ2-3, with the D gene call left open. The CDR3 here reads CASSSTVGGFSDTQYF. The nucleotide sequence is TGTGCCAGCAGCTCGACGGTCGGCGGTTTCTCAGATACGCAGTATTTT.